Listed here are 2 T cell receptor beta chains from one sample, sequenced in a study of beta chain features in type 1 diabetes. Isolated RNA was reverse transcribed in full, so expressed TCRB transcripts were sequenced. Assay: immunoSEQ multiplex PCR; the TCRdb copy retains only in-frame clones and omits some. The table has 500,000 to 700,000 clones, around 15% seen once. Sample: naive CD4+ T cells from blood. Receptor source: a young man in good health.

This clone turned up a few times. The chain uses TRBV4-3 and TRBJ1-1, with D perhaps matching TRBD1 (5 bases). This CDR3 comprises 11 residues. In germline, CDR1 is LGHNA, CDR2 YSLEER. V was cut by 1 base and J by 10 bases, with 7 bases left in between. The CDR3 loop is CASSQGGAAFF. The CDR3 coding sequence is TGCGCCAGCAGCCAAGGTGGGGCAGCTTTCTTT.

This chain's CDR3 is CAISERETEQYF. The CDR3 bases are TGTGCCATCAGTGAGAGGGAGACCGAGCAGTACTTC. The chain employs TRBV10-3 and TRBJ2-7; maybe TRBD2 (5 bases). CDR3 length equals 12 residues. CDR1 ENHRY and CDR2 SYGVKD come from the germline V gene. The V gene lost 2 bases and the J gene lost 6 bases, with 8 bases spanning the gap.